The clone carrying this T cell receptor (beta chain) was seen many times. What it binds is unknown. This record comes from a study of regulatory T cells in long-lasting Graves disease. At the level of the study: It was over 5 years of antithyroid drugs, with positive TSH receptor antibodies, that meant persistent Graves' disease. Whole-study results and caveats: Whereas approximately 950 public clonotypes were shared by new patients, persistent patients shared more, at 2,500 to 3,500. Newly diagnosed disease favored TRBV20-1 and TRBJ2-1 over persistent disease.

The CDR3 extends over 12 amino acids. Trimming removed 9 bases at V and 3 bases at J, with 11 bases between. To make TCR beta libraries, researchers used iRepertoire HTBI primers and Arm-PCR of CDR3 regions. Each CDR3 protein is one row after TCRdb ran MiXCR on the multiplex PCR reads. The sample carries about 290,000 distinct CDR3 sequences, around 21% recorded once. Time point: persistent/refractory GD, antithyroid drugs over 5 years with positive TRAb. PBMC RNA was the source of the TCR library. Patients hailed from an endocrinology department in Xi'an, China. This rearrangement joins TRBV12-3 or TRBV12-4 to TRBJ2-5; no definite D call. Sequencing used peripheral blood mononuclear cells (PBMCs), obtained when the disease was refractory, from a patient treated with antithyroid drugs. The receptor comes from a female donor with Graves disease. The CDR3 nucleotides read TGTGCCAGTGCGTCGAGCGAAGAGACCCAGTACTTC. Translating it yields CASASSEETQYF.